The sequence of this T cell receptor beta chain was determined in a study of T cell responses to AZD1222 COVID-19 vaccine. Produced via immunoSEQ multiplex PCR; TCRdb's table is partial and in-frame only. The sample holds 190,000 or so clones, 90% to 95% seen once. As concerns this clone: Its antigen is currently unknown.

The CDR3 runs to 15 residues. CDR1 and CDR2 (germline): MRHNA, SNTAGT. Trimming removed 3 bases at V and 11 bases at J, with 17 bases between. Second doses that came at about 4 or about 12 weeks were put together. Study-level points and caveats: Unmutated variant regions reportedly attract nearly half of all spike-specific TCRs. Clonal diversity was possibly underestimated, and the donors were mostly white British, with more females.

The sample was peripheral blood, taken 28 days after the second AZD1222 dose. The receptor was isolated from an adult who received the AZD1222 COVID-19 vaccine. The chain uses TRBV6-4 and TRBJ1-6, with D perhaps TRBD1 (5 bases). The CDR3 bases are TGTGCCAGCAGTGAAAAGGGACGGCGAGGGACACCCCTCCACTTT. Its protein is CASSEKGRRGTPLHF.